This T cell receptor (beta chain) was captured in a study of OX40 agonist ivuxolimab in advanced cancers. Study in general: Patients received the agonistic anti-OX40 (CD134) antibody ivuxolimab.

Germline lookup yields CDR1 SGDLS and CDR2 YYNGEE. V dropped 3 bases and J dropped 11 bases, with 15 bases sitting between them. The CDR3 contains 14 residues. Sequencing used immunoSEQ multiplex PCR; TCRdb keeps in-frame clones, though not all of them. The data contain some 45,000 clones, about 89% of them singletons. The specimen comprised CD4+ or CD8+ T cells sorted from blood, sampled in a trial of the OX40 agonist ivuxolimab. The TCR was taken from an adult with an advanced solid tumor such as melanoma, head and neck, liver or kidney cancer. The chain joins TRBV9 to TRBJ1-6; D perhaps matches TRBD1 (6 bases). The chain's CDR3 is CASSGDGGAAPLHF. Here the CDR3 DNA reads TGTGCCAGCAGCGGGGATGGGGGCGCTGCACCCCTCCACTTT. Based on the CDR3 plus reference TRBV9 and TRBJ1-6, the full variable domain is DSGVTQTPKHLITATGQRVTLRCSPRSGDLSVYWYQQSLDQGLQFLIQYYNGEERAKGNILERFSAQQFPDLHSELNLSSLELGDSALYFCASSGDGGAAPLHFGNGTRLTVT.